What follows are 9 T cell receptor beta chains derived from one specimen sequenced in a study of blood T cell repertoires in COVID-19. Libraries were prepared by immunoSEQ multiplex PCR; TCRdb keeps only in-frame clonotypes and omits some of them. Of approximately 220,000 clones listed, less than 90% were seen once; the top ten hold roughly 0.69%. The source material was peripheral blood. Source of these receptors: a man aged 35 to 55 with acute or convalescent COVID-19.

The chain links TRBV9 to TRBJ1-3; possibly TRBD1 for D (6 bases). With 4 bases removed from V and 2 bases from J, the gap between germline ends came to 19 bases. CDR3 length equals 17 residues. CDR1 is SGDLS and CDR2 is YYNGEE in the germline V gene. The CDR3 DNA is TGTGCCAGCAGCCTCGGAGGAGGGGGGGCTGCTGGAAACACCATATATTTT. It translates to CASSLGGGGAAGNTIYF. Using reference TRBV9 and TRBJ1-3 for the parts outside the CDR3, the full variable domain is DSGVTQTPKHLITATGQRVTLRCSPRSGDLSVYWYQQSLDQGLQFLIQYYNGEERAKGNILERFSAQQFPDLHSELNLSSLELGDSALYFCASSLGGGGAAGNTIYFGEGSWLTVV.

This rearrangement joins TRBV18 to TRBJ2-4, with 13 bases lining up with TRBD2. V lost 3 bases, J lost 14 bases, and 7 bases stayed unmatched. The CDR3 has 14 amino acids. Germline V gene sequence: CDR1 KGHSH, CDR2 LQKENI. This CDR3 is CASSPGTSGVGKYF. CDR3 bases: TGTGCCAGCTCACCGGGGACTAGCGGGGTTGGGAAGTACTTC.

J is TRBJ2-3 and V is TRBV28; tentative D call: TRBD1 (6 bases). Germline CDR1 and CDR2: MDHEN and SYDVKM. Trimming removed 6 bases at V and 8 bases at J, with 12 bases between. The CDR3 length is 12 residues. CDR3 nucleotide sequence: TGTGCCAGCAGCTCAGGGGAGCCTACGCAGTATTTT. Protein product: CASSSGEPTQYF.

The gene calls are TRBV7-9 and TRBJ1-4; D not resolved. Trimming shortened V by 5 bases and J by 5 bases, and 18 bases separated the two germline ends. This CDR3 contains 16 residues. Per the germline V gene, CDR1 is SEHNR and CDR2 is FQNEAQ (reference sequence). CDR3 loop: CASSLRVQRANEKLFF. The CDR3 DNA reads as TGTGCCAGCAGCCTGAGGGTTCAACGAGCGAATGAAAAACTGTTTTTT.

This clone was seen a single time. The genes are TRBV4-1 and TRBJ1-1; D may be TRBD1 (5 bases). Germline CDR1 and CDR2: MGHRA and YSYEKL. CDR3 length equals 18 residues. Trimming took off 0 bases at V and 0 bases at J, with 17 bases between the two ends. In nucleotides, the CDR3 is TGCGCCAGCAGCCAAGACTGGGGCACCGAAAGGATGAACACTGAAGCTTTCTTT. This sequence encodes CASSQDWGTERMNTEAFF.

The CDR3 DNA reads as TGCGCCAGCAGCCATGAAACAGGGCCTGGGGCCAACGTCCTGACTTTC. As protein: CASSHETGPGANVLTF. The rearrangement uses TRBV4-3 and TRBJ2-6, with D possibly matching TRBD1 (6 bases). V was trimmed by 3 bases and J by 2 bases, leaving 11 bases between them. This CDR3 contains 16 residues. Germline V gene lookup returns CDR1 LGHNA and CDR2 YSLEER.

The chain recombines TRBV7-9 with TRBJ1-1, with 7 bases that match TRBD1. CDR1 and CDR2 from the germline V gene are SEHNR and FQNEAQ (reference sequence). The CDR3 spans 14 residues. V trimming: 3 bases; J trimming: 7 bases; junction bases outside the gene matches: 8. CDR3 sequence (DNA): TGTGCCAGCAGCTTCCTTAAGGGGGCGGGTGAAGCTTTCTTT. Its translation is CASSFLKGAGEAFF.

There are a few counts of this clone. This chain connects TRBV7-8 to TRBJ2-7; TRBD2 matches 7 bases. Germline trimming cut 8 bases from V and 0 bases from J; bases unmatched to any gene: 10. CDR1 is SGHVS and CDR2 is FQNEAQ in the germline V gene. This CDR3 region has 15 residues. The CDR3 protein is CASGGGAESSYEQYF. Written as DNA, the CDR3 is TGTGCCAGCGGGGGAGGGGCCGAGAGCTCCTACGAGCAGTACTTC.

CDR3 bases: TGCGCCAGCAGCCAAGTGCGGGACGCTCAAGAGACCCAGTACTTC. This gives the protein CASSQVRDAQETQYF. This chain joins TRBV4-1 and TRBJ2-5; TRBD2 might be the D (6 bases). V was trimmed by 1 base and J by 2 bases, leaving 11 bases between them. Per the germline V gene, CDR1 is MGHRA and CDR2 is YSYEKL. The CDR3 loop spans 15 amino acids.